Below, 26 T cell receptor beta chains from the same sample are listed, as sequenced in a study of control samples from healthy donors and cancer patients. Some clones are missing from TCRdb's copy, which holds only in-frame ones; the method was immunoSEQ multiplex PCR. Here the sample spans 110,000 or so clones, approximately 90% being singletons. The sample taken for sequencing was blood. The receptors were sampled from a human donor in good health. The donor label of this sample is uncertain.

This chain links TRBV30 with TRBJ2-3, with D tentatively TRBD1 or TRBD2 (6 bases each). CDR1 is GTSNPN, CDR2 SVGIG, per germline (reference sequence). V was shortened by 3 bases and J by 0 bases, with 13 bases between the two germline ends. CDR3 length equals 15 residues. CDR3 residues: CAWSVVGGSTDTQYF. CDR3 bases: TGTGCCTGGAGCGTCGTGGGGGGCAGCACAGATACGCAGTATTTT.

The DNA of the CDR3 is TGTGCCAGCAGCGTAGAAGGACACCCCACCGGGGAGCTGTTTTTT. This translates into CASSVEGHPTGELFF. The V call is TRBV9, the J call TRBJ2-2, with TRBD1 as a possible D gene (5 bases). The V end was cut by 0 bases, the J end by 4 bases, with 10 bases between. The CDR3 sequence is 15 residues long. Germline loops: CDR1 SGDLS, CDR2 YYNGEE.

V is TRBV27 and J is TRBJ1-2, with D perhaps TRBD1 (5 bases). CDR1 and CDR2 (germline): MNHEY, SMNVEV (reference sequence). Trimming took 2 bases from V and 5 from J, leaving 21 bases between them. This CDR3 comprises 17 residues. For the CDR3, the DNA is TGTGCCAGCAGTTTAGGTGGCGGGGTTGGGGCTAGGTATGGCTACACCTTC. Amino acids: CASSLGGGVGARYGYTF.

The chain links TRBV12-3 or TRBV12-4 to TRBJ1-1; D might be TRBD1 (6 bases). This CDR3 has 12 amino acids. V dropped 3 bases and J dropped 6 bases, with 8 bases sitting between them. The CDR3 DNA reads TGTGCCAGCAGTTTGGAGGGGGCTGAAGCTTTCTTT. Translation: CASSLEGAEAFF.

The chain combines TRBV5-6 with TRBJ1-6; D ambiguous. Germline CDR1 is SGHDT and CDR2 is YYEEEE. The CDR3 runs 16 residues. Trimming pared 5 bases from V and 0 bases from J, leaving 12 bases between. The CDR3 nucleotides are TGTGCCAGCAGTCAAAGAGACTTCTCCTATAATTCACCCCTCCACTTT. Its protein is CASSQRDFSYNSPLHF. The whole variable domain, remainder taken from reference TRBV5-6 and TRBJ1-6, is DAGVTQSPTHLIKTRGQQVTLRCSPKSGHDTVSWYQQALGQGPQFIFQYYEEEERQRGNFPDRFSGHQFPNYSSELNVNALLLGDSALYLCASSQRDFSYNSPLHFGNGTRLTVT.

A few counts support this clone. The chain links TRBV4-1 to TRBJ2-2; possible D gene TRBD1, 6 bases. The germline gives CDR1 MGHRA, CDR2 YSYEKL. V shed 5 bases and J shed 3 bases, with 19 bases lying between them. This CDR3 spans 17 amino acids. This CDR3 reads CASSFPQGSYDTGELFF. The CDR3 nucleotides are TGCGCCAGCAGCTTCCCTCAGGGGAGCTATGACACCGGGGAGCTGTTTTTT.

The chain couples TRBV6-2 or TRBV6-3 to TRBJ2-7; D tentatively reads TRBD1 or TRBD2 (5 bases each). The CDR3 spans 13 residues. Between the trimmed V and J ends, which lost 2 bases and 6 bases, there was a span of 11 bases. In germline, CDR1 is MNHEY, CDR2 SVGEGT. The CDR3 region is CASSYGTNCEQYV. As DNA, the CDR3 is TGTGCCAGCAGTTACGGGACGAACTGCGAGCAGTACGTC.

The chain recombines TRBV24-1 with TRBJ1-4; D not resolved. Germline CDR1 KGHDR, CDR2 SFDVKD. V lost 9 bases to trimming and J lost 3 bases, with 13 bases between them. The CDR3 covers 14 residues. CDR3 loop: CATFQAEANEKLFF. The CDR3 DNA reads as TGTGCCACCTTCCAGGCCGAGGCTAATGAAAAACTGTTTTTT.

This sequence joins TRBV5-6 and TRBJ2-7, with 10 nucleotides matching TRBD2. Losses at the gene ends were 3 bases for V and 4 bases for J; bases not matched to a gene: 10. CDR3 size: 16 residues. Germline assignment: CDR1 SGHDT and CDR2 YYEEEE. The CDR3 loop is CASSSQRGGPVYEQYF. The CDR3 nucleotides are TGTGCCAGCAGCTCCCAGCGGGGGGGCCCTGTATACGAGCAGTACTTC.

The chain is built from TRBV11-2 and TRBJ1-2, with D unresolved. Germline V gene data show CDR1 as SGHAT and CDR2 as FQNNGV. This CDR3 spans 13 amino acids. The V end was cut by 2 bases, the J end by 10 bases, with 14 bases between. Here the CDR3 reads CASSLQVGATYTF. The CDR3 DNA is TGTGCCAGCAGCTTACAGGTCGGTGCTACCTACACCTTC.

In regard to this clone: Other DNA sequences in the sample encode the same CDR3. The DNA of the CDR3 is TGTGCCAGCAGTGAAAGGGGACAACCAGATACGCAGTATTTT. Protein sequence: CASSERGQPDTQYF. V and J are TRBV6-1 and TRBJ2-3; D perhaps matches TRBD1 (6 bases). Per the germline V gene, CDR1 is MNHNS and CDR2 is SASEGT. V gave up 2 bases and J gave up 4 bases, with 10 bases separating them. The CDR3 covers 14 residues.

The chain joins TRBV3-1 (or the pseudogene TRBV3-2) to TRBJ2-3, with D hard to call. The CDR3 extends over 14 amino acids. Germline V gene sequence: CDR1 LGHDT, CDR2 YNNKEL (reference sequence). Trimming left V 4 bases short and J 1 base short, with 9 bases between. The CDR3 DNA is TGTGCCAGCAGCCCTAACTTGGGCACAGATACGCAGTATTTT. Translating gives CASSPNLGTDTQYF.

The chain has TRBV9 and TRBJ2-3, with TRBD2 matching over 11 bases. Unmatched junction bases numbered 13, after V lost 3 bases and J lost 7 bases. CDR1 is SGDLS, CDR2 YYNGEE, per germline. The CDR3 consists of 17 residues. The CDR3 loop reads CASSASSVAGGAYTQYF. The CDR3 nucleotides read TGTGCCAGCAGCGCAAGCTCCGTAGCGGGGGGGGCTTATACGCAGTATTTT.

CDR3 sequence: CASSRGVNTGELFF. In DNA, the CDR3 is TGTGCCAGCAGTCGGGGGGTGAACACCGGGGAGCTGTTTTTT. The chain recombines TRBV27 with TRBJ2-2, with 7 bases aligning to TRBD2. Per the germline V gene, CDR1 is MNHEY and CDR2 is SMNVEV (reference sequence). V gave up 5 bases and J gave up 1 base; unmatched junction bases: 1. CDR3 length: 14 amino acids.

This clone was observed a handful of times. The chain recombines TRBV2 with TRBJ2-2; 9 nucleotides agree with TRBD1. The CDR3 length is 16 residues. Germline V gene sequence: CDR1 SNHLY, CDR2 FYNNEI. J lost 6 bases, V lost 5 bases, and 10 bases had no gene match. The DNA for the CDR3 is TGTGCCAGCAGTCGCGCTGGGACAGGGCATGCCGGGGAGCTGTTTTTT. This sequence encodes CASSRAGTGHAGELFF.

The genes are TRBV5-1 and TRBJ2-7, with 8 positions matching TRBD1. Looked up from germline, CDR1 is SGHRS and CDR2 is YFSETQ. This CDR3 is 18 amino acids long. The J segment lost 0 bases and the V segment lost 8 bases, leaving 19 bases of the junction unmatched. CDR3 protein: CARIYQWTGTLDSYEQYF. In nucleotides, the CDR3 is TGCGCCAGGATTTATCAATGGACAGGGACGTTGGACTCCTACGAGCAGTACTTC.

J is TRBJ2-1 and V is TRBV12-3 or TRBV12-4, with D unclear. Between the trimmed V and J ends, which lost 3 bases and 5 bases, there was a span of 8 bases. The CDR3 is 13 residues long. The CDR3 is CASSFQIDNEQFF. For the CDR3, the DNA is TGTGCCAGCAGTTTTCAGATCGACAATGAGCAGTTCTTC.

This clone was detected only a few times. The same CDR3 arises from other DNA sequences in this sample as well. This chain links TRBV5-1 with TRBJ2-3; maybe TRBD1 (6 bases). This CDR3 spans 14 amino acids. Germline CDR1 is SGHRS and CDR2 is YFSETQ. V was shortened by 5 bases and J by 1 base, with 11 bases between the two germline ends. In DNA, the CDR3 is TGCGCCAGCAGTCTCGAGGGGGGCACAGATACGCAGTATTTT. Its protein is CASSLEGGTDTQYF.

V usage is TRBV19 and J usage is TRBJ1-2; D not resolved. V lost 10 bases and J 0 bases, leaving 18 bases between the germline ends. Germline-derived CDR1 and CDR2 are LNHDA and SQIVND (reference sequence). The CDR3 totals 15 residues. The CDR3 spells CATQSTGGTNYGYTF. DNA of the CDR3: TGTGCCACACAATCGACGGGCGGAACTAACTATGGCTACACCTTC.

In nucleotides, the CDR3 is TGCGCCAGCAGCCAAGCGGCAGTAATCCACGAGCAGTACTTC. Its translation: CASSQAAVIHEQYF. This chain uses TRBV4-1 with TRBJ2-7; no clear D. V lost 1 base and J 5 bases, leaving 12 bases between the germline ends. Germline V gene lookup returns CDR1 MGHRA and CDR2 YSYEKL. The CDR3 consists of 14 residues.

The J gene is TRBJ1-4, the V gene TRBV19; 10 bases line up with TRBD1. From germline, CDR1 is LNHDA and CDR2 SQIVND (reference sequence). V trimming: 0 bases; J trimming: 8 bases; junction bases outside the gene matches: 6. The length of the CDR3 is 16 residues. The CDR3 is CASSIDKTGGDEKLFF. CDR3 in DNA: TGTGCCAGTAGTATAGATAAGACAGGGGGCGACGAAAAACTGTTTTTT.

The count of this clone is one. DNA for the CDR3: TGTGCCAGCAGGGGAACAGGGGCCTTCTATGGCTACACCTTC. Amino acids: CASRGTGAFYGYTF. V is TRBV27 and J is TRBJ1-2; 7 bases fit TRBD1. This CDR3 region has 14 residues. V shed 6 bases and J 4 bases; nucleotides not matched to a gene: 8. CDR1 MNHEY and CDR2 SMNVEV come from the germline V gene (reference sequence).

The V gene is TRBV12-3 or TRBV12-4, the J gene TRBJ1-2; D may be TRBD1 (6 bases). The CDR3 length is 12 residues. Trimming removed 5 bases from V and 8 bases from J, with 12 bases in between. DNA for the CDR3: TGTGCCAGCAGTCGGGGGCTGGGCGGCTACACCTTC. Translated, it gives CASSRGLGGYTF.

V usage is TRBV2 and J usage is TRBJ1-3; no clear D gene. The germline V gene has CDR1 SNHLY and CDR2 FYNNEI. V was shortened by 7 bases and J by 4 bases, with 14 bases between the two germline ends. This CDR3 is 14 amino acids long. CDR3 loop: CASTLDVGGNTIYF. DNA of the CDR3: TGTGCCAGCACCCTGGACGTAGGGGGAAACACCATATATTTT.

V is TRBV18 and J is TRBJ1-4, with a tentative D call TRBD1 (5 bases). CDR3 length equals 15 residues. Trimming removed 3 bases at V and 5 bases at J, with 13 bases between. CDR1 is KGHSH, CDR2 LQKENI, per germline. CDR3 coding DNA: TGTGCCAGCTCACCGAACACGGGACCGAATGAAAAACTGTTTTTT. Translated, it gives CASSPNTGPNEKLFF.

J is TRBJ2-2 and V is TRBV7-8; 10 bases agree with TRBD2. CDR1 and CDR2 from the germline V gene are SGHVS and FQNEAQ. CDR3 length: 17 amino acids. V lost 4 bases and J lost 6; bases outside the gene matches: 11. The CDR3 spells CASSYLSGGAMAGELFF. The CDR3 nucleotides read TGTGCCAGCAGCTACCTCAGCGGGGGGGCAATGGCCGGGGAGCTGTTTTTT.